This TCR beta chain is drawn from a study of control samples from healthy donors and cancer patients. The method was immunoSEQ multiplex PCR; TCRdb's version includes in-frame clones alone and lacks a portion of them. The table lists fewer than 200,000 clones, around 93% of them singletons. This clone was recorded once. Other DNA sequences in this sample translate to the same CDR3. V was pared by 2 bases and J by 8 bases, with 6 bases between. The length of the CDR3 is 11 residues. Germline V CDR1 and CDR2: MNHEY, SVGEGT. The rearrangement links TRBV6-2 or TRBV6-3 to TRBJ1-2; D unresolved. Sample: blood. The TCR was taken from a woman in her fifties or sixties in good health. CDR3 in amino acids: CASSYLGGYTF. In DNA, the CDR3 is TGTGCCAGCAGTTACCTGGGGGGCTACACCTTC.